The source of this T cell receptor beta chain is a study of T cell responses to AZD1222 COVID-19 vaccine. Study-wide points: Samples come after the peak T cell response, not at day 14. A mostly white British donor set with more females was recruited, and clonal diversity was possibly underestimated.

Assay: immunoSEQ multiplex PCR; the TCRdb copy retains only in-frame clones and omits some. Among some 170,000 clones listed, around 89% were seen once. V shed 0 bases and J 5 bases; nucleotides not matched to a gene: 6. Germline CDR1 and CDR2: SGHRS and YFSETQ. The CDR3 has 15 amino acids. As for this clone: Antigen specificity is unknown.

The starting material was peripheral blood, obtained 28 days after the second dose of the MenACWY control vaccine. The origin of this receptor is an adult who received the MenACWY meningococcal vaccine as a control. The chain employs TRBV5-1 and TRBJ2-5, with 8 bases that match TRBD1. CDR3: CASSLARQGRETQYF. CDR3 DNA sequence: TGCGCCAGCAGCTTGGCGCGACAGGGGAGGGAGACCCAGTACTTC.